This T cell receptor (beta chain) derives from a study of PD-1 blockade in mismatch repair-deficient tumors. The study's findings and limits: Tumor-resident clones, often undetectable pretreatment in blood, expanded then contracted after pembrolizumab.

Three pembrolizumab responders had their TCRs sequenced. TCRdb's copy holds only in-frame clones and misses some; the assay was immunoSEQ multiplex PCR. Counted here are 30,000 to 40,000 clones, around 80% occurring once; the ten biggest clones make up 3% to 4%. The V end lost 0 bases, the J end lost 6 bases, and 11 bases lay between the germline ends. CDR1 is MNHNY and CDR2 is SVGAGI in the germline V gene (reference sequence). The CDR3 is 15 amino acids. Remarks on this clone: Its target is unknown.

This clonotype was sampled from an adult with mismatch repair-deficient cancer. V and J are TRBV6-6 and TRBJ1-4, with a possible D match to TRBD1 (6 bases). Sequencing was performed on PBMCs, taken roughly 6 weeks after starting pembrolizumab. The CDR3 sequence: CASSYSGQNYEKLFF. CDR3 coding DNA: TGTGCCAGCAGTTACTCAGGACAGAACTATGAAAAACTGTTTTTT.